This section outlines one TCR beta chain sequence together with its context. Its antigen is not identified. Unique molecular identifiers were carried by the TCR beta cDNA libraries. TCRdb re-called the PCR reads through MiXCR, storing one row per CDR3 protein. The sample has hundreds of thousands of distinct CDR3 sequences; roughly three fifths are singletons. The source of the sample is a study of post-analysis software for immune sequencing data. The CDR3 totals 11 residues. CDR1 is DFQATT, CDR2 SNEGSKA, per germline (reference sequence). Trimming stripped 7 bases from V and 4 bases from J, with 8 bases between. Whole-study findings and limits: Normalized Chao1 diversity in multiple sclerosis patients fell significantly below that of controls. TRBV5-6, TRBV5-1 and TRBV20-1 were among a few TRBV segments more frequent in patients than controls.

Sequencing was carried out using blood. V usage is TRBV20-1 and J usage is TRBJ1-5, with D perhaps TRBD1 (5 bases). The clonotype originates from a girl aged 2 to 9 with multiple sclerosis. The CDR3 here is CSGDGNQPQHF. The DNA for the CDR3 is TGCAGTGGGGACGGTAATCAGCCCCAGCATTTT.